The clone carrying this TCR beta chain was seen more than once but under ten times. TCRdb redid the calling of the RT-PCR reads with MiXCR, one entry per CDR3 protein. The repertoire holds about 700,000 distinct CDR3 sequences, 13% to 15% seen once, with roughly 3.9% in the top ten. This CDR3 has 14 residues. CDR1 and CDR2 (germline): DFQATT, SNEGSKA (reference sequence). Trimming took 2 bases from V and 3 from J, leaving 11 bases between them. The sequence came from a female donor in good health, serving as a healthy control. The sequenced sample was memory CD4+ T cells from blood. This chain links TRBV20-1 with TRBJ2-4; no reliable D call. The CDR3 sequence is CSARSQDGKNIQYF. The CDR3 DNA sequence: TGCAGTGCTAGAAGCCAGGACGGCAAAAACATTCAGTACTTC.